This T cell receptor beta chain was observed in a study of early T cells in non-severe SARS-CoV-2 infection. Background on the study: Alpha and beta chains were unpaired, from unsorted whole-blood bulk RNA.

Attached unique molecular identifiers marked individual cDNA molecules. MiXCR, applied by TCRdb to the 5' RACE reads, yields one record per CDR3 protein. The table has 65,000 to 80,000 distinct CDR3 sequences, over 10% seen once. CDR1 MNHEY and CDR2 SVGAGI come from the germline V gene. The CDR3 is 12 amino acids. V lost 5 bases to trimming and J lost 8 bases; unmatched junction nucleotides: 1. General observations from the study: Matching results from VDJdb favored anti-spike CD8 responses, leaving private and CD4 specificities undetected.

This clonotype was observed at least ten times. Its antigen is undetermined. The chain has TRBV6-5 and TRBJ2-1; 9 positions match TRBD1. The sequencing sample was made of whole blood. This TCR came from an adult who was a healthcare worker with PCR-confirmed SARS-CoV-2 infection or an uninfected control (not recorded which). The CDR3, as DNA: TGTGCCAGCAGTACAGGGGGCGATGAGCAGTTCTTC. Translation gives CASSTGGDEQFF.